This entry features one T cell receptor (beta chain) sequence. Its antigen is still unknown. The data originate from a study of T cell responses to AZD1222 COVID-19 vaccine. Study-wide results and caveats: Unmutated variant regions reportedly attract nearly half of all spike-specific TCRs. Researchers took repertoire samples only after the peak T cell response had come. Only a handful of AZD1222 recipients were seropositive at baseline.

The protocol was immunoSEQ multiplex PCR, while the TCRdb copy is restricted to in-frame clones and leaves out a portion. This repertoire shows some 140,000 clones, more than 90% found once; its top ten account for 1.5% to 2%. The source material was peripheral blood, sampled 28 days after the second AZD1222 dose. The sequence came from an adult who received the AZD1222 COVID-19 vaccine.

This chain's CDR3 is CASSLDGAGGPWETQYF. The CDR3 nucleotides are TGTGCCAGCAGCTTAGATGGAGCGGGAGGGCCGTGGGAGACCCAGTACTTC. The V call is TRBV11-3, the J call TRBJ2-5; TRBD2 matches at 10 bases. From germline, CDR1 is SGHNT and CDR2 YENEEA. This CDR3 region has 17 residues. The V gene end was trimmed by 0 bases and the J gene end by 5 bases; junction bases not matched to a gene: 9.